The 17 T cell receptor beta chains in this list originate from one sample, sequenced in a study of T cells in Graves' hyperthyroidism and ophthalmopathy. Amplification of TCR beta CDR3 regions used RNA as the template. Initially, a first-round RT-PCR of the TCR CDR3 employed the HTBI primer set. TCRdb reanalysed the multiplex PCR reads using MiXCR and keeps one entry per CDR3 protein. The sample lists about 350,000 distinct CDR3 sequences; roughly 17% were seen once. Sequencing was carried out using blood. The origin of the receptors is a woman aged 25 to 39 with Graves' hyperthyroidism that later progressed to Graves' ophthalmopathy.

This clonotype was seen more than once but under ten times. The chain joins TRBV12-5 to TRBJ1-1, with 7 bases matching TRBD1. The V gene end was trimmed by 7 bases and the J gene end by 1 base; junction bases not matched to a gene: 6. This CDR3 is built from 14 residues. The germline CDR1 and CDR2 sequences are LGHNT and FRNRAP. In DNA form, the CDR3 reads TGTGCTAGTGAGTGGGGACAGACGAACACTGAAGCTTTCTTT. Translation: CASEWGQTNTEAFF.

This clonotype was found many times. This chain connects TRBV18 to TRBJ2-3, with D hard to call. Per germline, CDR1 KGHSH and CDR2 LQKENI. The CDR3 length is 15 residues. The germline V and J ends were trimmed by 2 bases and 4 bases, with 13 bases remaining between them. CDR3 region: CASSPVRSVADTQYF. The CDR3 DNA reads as TGTGCCAGCTCACCAGTACGGAGTGTCGCAGATACGCAGTATTTT.

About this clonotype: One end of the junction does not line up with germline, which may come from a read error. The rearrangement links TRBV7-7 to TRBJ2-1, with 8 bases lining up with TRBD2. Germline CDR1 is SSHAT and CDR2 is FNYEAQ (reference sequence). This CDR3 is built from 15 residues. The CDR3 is CASTKLAGGGDEQFF. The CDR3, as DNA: TGTGCTAGCACCAAACTCGCGGGAGGAGGGGATGAGCAGTTCTTC.

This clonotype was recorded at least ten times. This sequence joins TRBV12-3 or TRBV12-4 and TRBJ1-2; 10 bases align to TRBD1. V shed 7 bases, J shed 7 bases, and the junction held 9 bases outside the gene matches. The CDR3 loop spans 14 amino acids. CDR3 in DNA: TGTGCCAGCACCTGGGACAGGGGTAGATCTGGCTACACCTTC. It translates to CASTWDRGRSGYTF.

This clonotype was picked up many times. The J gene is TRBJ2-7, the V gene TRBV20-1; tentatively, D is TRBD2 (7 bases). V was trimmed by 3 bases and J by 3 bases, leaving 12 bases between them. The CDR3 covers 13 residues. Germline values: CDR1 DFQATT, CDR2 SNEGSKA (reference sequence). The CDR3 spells CSARGGADYEQYF. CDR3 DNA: TGCAGTGCTAGGGGGGGGGCTGACTACGAGCAGTACTTC.

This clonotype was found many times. CDR3 nucleotide sequence: TGTGCCACCAGCCCCTGGGTCCAGCGAGCCTCCTACGAGCAGTACTTC. Translated: CATSPWVQRASYEQYF. The chain couples TRBV15 to TRBJ2-7; D not resolved. V was pared by 5 bases and J by 0 bases, with 17 bases between. The CDR3 spans 16 residues. Germline V gene sequence: CDR1 LNHNV, CDR2 YYDKDF (reference sequence).

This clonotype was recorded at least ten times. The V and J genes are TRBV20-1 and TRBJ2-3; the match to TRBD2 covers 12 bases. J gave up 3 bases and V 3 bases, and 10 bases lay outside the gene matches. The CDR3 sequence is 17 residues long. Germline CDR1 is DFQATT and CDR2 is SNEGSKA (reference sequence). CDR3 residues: CSARRLAGGLGTDTQYF. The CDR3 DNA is TGCAGTGCTAGGCGTCTAGCGGGGGGGTTGGGAACAGATACGCAGTATTTT.

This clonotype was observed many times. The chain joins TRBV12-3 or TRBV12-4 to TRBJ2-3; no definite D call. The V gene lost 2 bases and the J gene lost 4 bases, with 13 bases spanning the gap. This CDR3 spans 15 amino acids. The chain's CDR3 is CASSLMGSGPDTQYF. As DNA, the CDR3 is TGTGCCAGCAGTTTAATGGGTTCTGGGCCAGATACGCAGTATTTT.

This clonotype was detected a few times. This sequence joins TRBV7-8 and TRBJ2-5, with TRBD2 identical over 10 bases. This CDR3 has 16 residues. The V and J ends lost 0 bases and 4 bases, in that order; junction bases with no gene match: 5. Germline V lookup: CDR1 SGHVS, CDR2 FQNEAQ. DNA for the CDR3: TGTGCCAGCAGCTTAGCGGGACTAGCGCCCCGAGAGACCCAGTACTTC. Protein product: CASSLAGLAPRETQYF. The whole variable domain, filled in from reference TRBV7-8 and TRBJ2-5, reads GAGVSQSPRYKVAKRGQDVALRCDPISGHVSLFWYQQALGQGPEFLTYFQNEAQLDKSGLPSDRFFAERPEGSVSTLKIQRTQQEDSAVYLCASSLAGLAPRETQYFGPGTRLLVL.

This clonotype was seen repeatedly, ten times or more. CDR3 coding DNA: TGTGCCAGCAGTTTATTGGGCGAGATCACCTACGAGCAGTACTTC. Translated: CASSLLGEITYEQYF. This chain links TRBV27 with TRBJ2-7; no clear D gene. The CDR3 extends over 15 amino acids. V lost 1 base to trimming and J lost 2 bases, with 12 bases between them. Germline values: CDR1 MNHEY, CDR2 SMNVEV (reference sequence).

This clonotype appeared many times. CDR3 nucleotide sequence: TGTGCCACCAGAGACGGGGGAACAGATACGCAGTATTTT. Encoded protein: CATRDGGTDTQYF. The rearrangement joins TRBV24-1 to TRBJ2-3; D may be TRBD2 (6 bases). V shed 7 bases and J shed 3 bases, with 10 bases lying between them. Germline V gene sequence: CDR1 KGHDR, CDR2 SFDVKD. The CDR3 sequence is 13 residues long.

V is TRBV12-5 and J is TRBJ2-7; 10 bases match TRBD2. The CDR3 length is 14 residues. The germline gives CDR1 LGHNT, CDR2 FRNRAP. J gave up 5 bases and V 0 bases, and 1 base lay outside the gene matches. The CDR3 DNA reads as TGTGCTAGTGGTTTGGTCCTAGCGGGAGACGAGCAGTACTTC. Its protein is CASGLVLAGDEQYF.

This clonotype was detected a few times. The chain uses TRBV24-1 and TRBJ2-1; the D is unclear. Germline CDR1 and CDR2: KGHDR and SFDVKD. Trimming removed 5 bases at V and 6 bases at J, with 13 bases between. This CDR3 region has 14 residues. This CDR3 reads CATSARRTGNEQFF. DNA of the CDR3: TGTGCCACCAGTGCCCGTCGCACGGGCAATGAGCAGTTCTTC.

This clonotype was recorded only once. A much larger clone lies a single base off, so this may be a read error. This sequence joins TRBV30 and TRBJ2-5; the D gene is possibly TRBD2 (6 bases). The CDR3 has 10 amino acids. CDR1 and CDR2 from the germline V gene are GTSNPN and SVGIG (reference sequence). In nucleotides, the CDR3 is TGTGCTTGGGGGGTAGAGACCCAGTACTTC. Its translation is CAWGVETQYF. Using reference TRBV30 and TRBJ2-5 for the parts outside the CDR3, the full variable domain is SQTIHQWPATLVQPVGSPLSLECTVEGTSNPNLYWYRQAAGRGLQLLFYSVGIGQISSEVPQNLSASRPQDRQFILSSKKLLLSDSGFYLCAWGVETQYFGPGTRLLVL.

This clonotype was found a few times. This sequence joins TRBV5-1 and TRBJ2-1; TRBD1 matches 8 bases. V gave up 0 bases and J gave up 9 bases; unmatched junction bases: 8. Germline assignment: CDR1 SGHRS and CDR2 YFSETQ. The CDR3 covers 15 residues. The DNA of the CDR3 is TGCGCCAGCAGCTTGGAGCAGGGGGCGCGAAGTGAGCAGTTCTTC. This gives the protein CASSLEQGARSEQFF.

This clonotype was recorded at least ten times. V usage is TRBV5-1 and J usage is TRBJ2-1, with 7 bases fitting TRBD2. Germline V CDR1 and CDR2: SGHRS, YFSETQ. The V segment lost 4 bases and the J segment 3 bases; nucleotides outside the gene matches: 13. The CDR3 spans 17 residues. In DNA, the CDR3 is TGCGCCAGCAGCCCCGCGGCGGGTGAGCGGGACTACAATGAGCAGTTCTTC. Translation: CASSPAAGERDYNEQFF.

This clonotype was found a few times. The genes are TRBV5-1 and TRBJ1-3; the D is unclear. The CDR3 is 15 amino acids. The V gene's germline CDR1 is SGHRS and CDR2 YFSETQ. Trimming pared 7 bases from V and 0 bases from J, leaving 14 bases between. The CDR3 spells CASANGESSGNTIYF. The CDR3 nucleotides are TGCGCCAGCGCGAATGGGGAAAGCTCTGGAAACACCATATATTTT.